This T cell receptor beta chain came from a study of cytomegalovirus exposure and HLA in healthy donors. Study-level points and caveats: Rarity marked most TCR sequences, yet some public TCRs occurred in many donors. Overall, about 160 TCR beta chains were annotated as cytomegalovirus-associated.

The length of the CDR3 is 16 residues. Germline-derived CDR1 and CDR2 are WSHSY and SAAADI. With 7 bases clipped from V and 5 bases from J, the junction kept 9 bases outside the gene matches. Donors were drawn from the approximately 110-subject validation cohort, separate from the approximately 620-subject first cohort. Assay used: immunoSEQ multiplex PCR; TCRdb lists only in-frame clones, some missing. The sample holds 100,000 to 150,000 clones; roughly 90% are singletons and the top ten take 1.5% to 2%. Concerning this clone: Its antigen remains unidentified.

The origin of this receptor is a woman under 30 in good health and CMV-seronegative. The chain joins TRBV10-2 to TRBJ2-1; 12 nucleotides line up with TRBD1. The sample comprised PBMCs. The CDR3 DNA sequence: TGCGCCAGCACGCCGGGACAGGGGGCCTTCAACAATGAGCAGTTCTTC. Translating it yields CASTPGQGAFNNEQFF.